A single sample gave rise to the 32 T cell receptor beta chains below, sequenced in a study of post-analysis software for immune sequencing data. TCR beta cDNA libraries included unique molecular identifiers. Each CDR3 protein is one row after TCRdb ran MiXCR on the PCR reads. The repertoire has about 810,000 distinct CDR3 sequences, approximately 53% of them found once; the top ten carry roughly 4.4%. Antigen specificity for these receptors is unknown. Study-wide points: Patients showed TRBV5-6, TRBV5-1 and TRBV20-1 among roughly 5 TRBV segments more frequent than in controls.

The sequenced sample consisted of blood. Receptor source: a girl under 18 with multiple sclerosis.

The chain is built from TRBV7-3 and TRBJ1-5, with D unresolved. The V gene's germline CDR1 is SGHTA and CDR2 FQGTGA. Trimming pared 2 bases from V and 3 bases from J, leaving 5 bases between. The CDR3 has 13 residues. The CDR3 region has the DNA TGTGCCAGCAGCTTATCCTACAATCAGCCCCAGCATTTT. Protein product: CASSLSYNQPQHF.

The rearrangement uses TRBV5-6 and TRBJ2-4; 8 bases agree with TRBD1. The J segment lost 13 bases and the V segment lost 3 bases, leaving 15 bases of the junction unmatched. CDR1 and CDR2 from the germline V gene are SGHDT and YYEEEE. The CDR3 spans 15 residues. For the CDR3, the DNA is TGTGCCAGCAGCTGGGGGACAGGCGGACCTTGGGAGCAGTACTTC. It translates to CASSWGTGGPWEQYF. The variable domain in full, completed from reference TRBV5-6 and TRBJ2-4, reads DAGVTQSPTHLIKTRGQQVTLRCSPKSGHDTVSWYQQALGQGPQFIFQYYEEEERQRGNFPDRFSGHQFPNYSSELNVNALLLGDSALYLCASSWGTGGPWEQYFGAGTRLSVL.

The chain couples TRBV20-1 to TRBJ2-1; D could derive from TRBD1 or TRBD2 (5 bases each). The CDR3 extends over 13 amino acids. V lost 0 bases and J lost 6, with 9 bases in between. Germline-derived CDR1 and CDR2 are DFQATT and SNEGSKA (reference sequence). The CDR3 protein is CSARDLGTNEQFF. The CDR3 DNA sequence: TGCAGTGCTAGAGATTTGGGGACCAATGAGCAGTTCTTC.

The V gene is TRBV7-6, the J gene TRBJ2-1; 14 nucleotides match TRBD2. Germline trimming cut 0 bases from V and 7 bases from J; bases unmatched to any gene: 11. The CDR3 loop spans 19 amino acids. Germline lookup yields CDR1 SGHVS and CDR2 FNYEAQ. The CDR3 sequence: CASSLALTGLAGEYNEQFF. Written as DNA, the CDR3 is TGTGCCAGCAGCTTAGCGCTGACGGGACTAGCGGGAGAGTATAATGAGCAGTTCTTC.

CDR3 nucleotide sequence: TGTGCCATCAGTGACCCCGGACTAGCGGAGTCCAAAAACATTCAGTACTTC. Amino acids: CAISDPGLAESKNIQYF. V gene TRBV10-3 combines with J gene TRBJ2-4; 10 bases are a match to TRBD2. Per the germline V gene, CDR1 is ENHRY and CDR2 is SYGVKD. CDR3 length equals 17 residues. J gave up 2 bases and V 3 bases, and 7 bases lay outside the gene matches.

This clonotype has just a few counts. J is TRBJ2-7 and V is TRBV7-9; 10 bases map to TRBD2. The germline CDR1 and CDR2 sequences are SEHNR and FQNEAQ (reference sequence). V was pared by 7 bases and J by 6 bases, with 12 bases of the junction left unmatched. The CDR3 is 15 residues long. The CDR3 reads CASTVAGGDGGEQYF. CDR3 sequence (DNA): TGTGCCAGCACGGTAGCGGGGGGCGACGGTGGCGAGCAGTACTTC.

The chain carries TRBV4-2 and TRBJ2-7; 11 nucleotides agree with TRBD2. Trimming at V came to 2 bases and at J to 2 bases, leaving 5 bases not matched to a gene. The CDR3 loop spans 16 amino acids. The germline V gene encodes CDR1 LGHNA and CDR2 YNFKEQ. The DNA for the CDR3 is TGTGCCAGCAGCCAACCGGGACTAGCGGACCCCTACGAGCAGTACTTC. This encodes CASSQPGLADPYEQYF.

The gene calls are TRBV3-1 and TRBJ2-6; 9 bases match TRBD2. After removal of 4 bases from V and 0 bases from J, the junction contained 7 bases not matched to a gene. CDR3 length: 18 residues. Germline values: CDR1 LGHDT, CDR2 YNNKEL (reference sequence). The CDR3 here is CASSRLAGDSSGANVLTF. CDR3 nucleotide sequence: TGTGCCAGCAGCCGATTAGCGGGGGATTCCTCTGGGGCCAACGTCCTGACTTTC.

With regard to this clonotype: A junction boundary mismatches the germline segment, possibly from a read error. This chain joins TRBV7-2 and TRBJ2-3; D may be TRBD2 (7 bases). Germline loops: CDR1 SGHTA, CDR2 FQGNSA. The CDR3 runs 15 residues. In DNA form, the CDR3 reads TGCGCCAGCAGCCTGGGGGCTAGCGGTCAAAAGACGCAGTATTTT. Translation: CASSLGASGQKTQYF. Complete variable domain (other parts from reference TRBV7-2 and TRBJ2-3): GAGVSQSPSNKVTEKGKDVELRCDPISGHTALYWYRQSLGQGLEFLIYFQGNSAPDKSGLPSDRFSAERTGGSVSTLTIQRTQQEDSAVYLCASSLGASGQKTQYFGPGTRLTVL.

Only a few counts were recorded for this clonotype. This rearrangement joins TRBV5-5 to TRBJ2-7; D may match TRBD1 or TRBD2 (5 bases each). Germline V CDR1 and CDR2: SGHKS, YYEKEE (reference sequence). V lost 6 bases, J lost 0 bases, and 10 bases lay in between. The CDR3 runs 13 residues. The CDR3 DNA reads as TGTGCCAGCACCCTGGGGGACTCCTACGAGCAGTACTTC. The encoded protein is CASTLGDSYEQYF.

The chain is built from TRBV29-1 and TRBJ2-1; D gene unclear. CDR3 length: 14 amino acids. CDR1 is SQVTM, CDR2 ANQGSEA, per germline. V was clipped by 6 bases and J by 5 bases, with 17 bases between them. The CDR3 loop is CSVVLWRANNEQFF. The DNA for the CDR3 is TGCAGCGTCGTACTGTGGAGAGCCAACAATGAGCAGTTCTTC.

CDR3 sequence reads: CASSPKRGRNYGYTF. Here the CDR3 DNA reads TGTGCCAGCAGCCCAAAACGGGGGCGCAACTATGGCTACACCTTC. This chain links TRBV7-3 with TRBJ1-2; D might be TRBD1 (6 bases). CDR1 is SGHTA, CDR2 FQGTGA, per germline. This CDR3 region has 15 residues. V was cut by 5 bases and J by 2 bases, with 15 bases left in between.

This chain uses TRBV6-1 with TRBJ1-2, with 9 bases identical to TRBD1. Germline V CDR1 and CDR2: MNHNS, SASEGT. The trim removed 7 bases at V and 0 bases at J, leaving 12 bases unmatched. This CDR3 has 17 residues. CDR3 in amino acids: CASTMTGTGTANYGYTF. Here the CDR3 DNA reads TGTGCCAGCACCATGACAGGGACAGGGACAGCTAACTATGGCTACACCTTC.

The chain couples TRBV25-1 to TRBJ2-3, with D possibly matching TRBD2 (6 bases). The CDR3 extends over 15 amino acids. V was clipped by 0 bases and J by 6 bases, with 13 bases between them. In germline, CDR1 is MGHDK, CDR2 SYGVNS. CDR3: CASSEYWGDGDTQYF. In nucleotides, the CDR3 is TGTGCCAGCAGTGAATATTGGGGGGATGGCGATACGCAGTATTTT.

The rearrangement links TRBV6-5 to TRBJ1-5; D is uncertain. CDR3 length: 16 residues. Deletions cut 6 bases from V and 2 bases from J, with 17 bases between. From germline, CDR1 is MNHEY and CDR2 SVGAGI. CDR3 sequence (DNA): TGTGCCAGCAGCCGACGACAAGGCTTGGGCAATCAGCCCCAGCATTTT. Translation: CASSRRQGLGNQPQHF.

J is TRBJ2-5 and V is TRBV29-1; no definite D call. Per the germline V gene, CDR1 is SQVTM and CDR2 is ANQGSEA. V was cut by 4 bases and J by 2 bases, with 11 bases left in between. The CDR3 totals 13 residues. The CDR3 bases are TGCAGCGTTGTTGGGGTAATACAAGAGACCCAGTACTTC. It is translated as CSVVGVIQETQYF.

This clonotype was picked up a small number of times. The J gene is TRBJ2-7, the V gene TRBV5-1; 10 nucleotides align to TRBD2. Losses at the gene ends were 5 bases for V and 5 bases for J; bases not matched to a gene: 7. Looked up from germline, CDR1 is SGHRS and CDR2 is YFSETQ. The CDR3 extends over 14 amino acids. The CDR3 DNA reads as TGCGCCAGCAGTCCCGGGACTAGCGTTCACGAGCAGTACTTC. Translation: CASSPGTSVHEQYF. Full variable domain (remainder filled in from reference TRBV5-1 and TRBJ2-7): KAGVTQTPRYLIKTRGQQVTLSCSPISGHRSVSWYQQTPGQGLQFLFEYFSETQRNKGNFPGRFSGRQFSNSRSEMNVSTLELGDSALYLCASSPGTSVHEQYFGPGTRLTVT.

This sequence joins TRBV5-1 and TRBJ2-7; D gene ambiguous. Germline values: CDR1 SGHRS, CDR2 YFSETQ. This CDR3 is 15 amino acids long. Trimming cost V 0 bases and J 3 bases, with 13 bases left between them. The CDR3 coding sequence is TGCGCCAGCAGCTTGGTTAGCAGGACGGACTACGAGCAGTACTTC. This translates into CASSLVSRTDYEQYF.

Only a few counts were recorded for this clonotype. The chain is built from TRBV29-1 and TRBJ2-7; the match to TRBD2 covers 7 bases. V lost 6 bases to trimming and J lost 4 bases; unmatched junction nucleotides: 15. This CDR3 is 15 amino acids long. From germline, CDR1 is SQVTM and CDR2 ANQGSEA. The DNA of the CDR3 is TGCAGCGTGAAGCTCCCGACTAGCTCGCTTTACGAGCAGTACTTC. Translation gives CSVKLPTSSLYEQYF.

This clonotype showed up just a few times. This rearrangement joins TRBV4-1 to TRBJ2-7; TRBD2 matches at 7 bases. Losses at the gene ends were 2 bases for V and 4 bases for J; bases not matched to a gene: 5. This CDR3 has 14 amino acids. Per the germline V gene, CDR1 is MGHRA and CDR2 is YSYEKL. CDR3 in amino acids: CASSQTGGRYEQYF. For the CDR3, the DNA is TGCGCCAGCAGCCAAACGGGGGGAAGATACGAGCAGTACTTC.

The rearrangement links TRBV12-3 or TRBV12-4 to TRBJ1-2, with D possibly being TRBD1 (6 bases). This CDR3 spans 14 amino acids. V was clipped by 7 bases and J by 5 bases, with 17 bases between them. DNA for the CDR3: TGTGCCAGCAATAGAGGACAGCCCGGGTATGGCTACACCTTC. Residues: CASNRGQPGYGYTF.

This chain links TRBV6-6 with TRBJ1-1; D remains ambiguous. The CDR3 has 13 residues. Deletions cut 3 bases from V and 5 bases from J, with 10 bases between. Germline V gives CDR1 MNHNY, CDR2 SVGAGI (reference sequence). The CDR3 is CASSYDAQTEAFF. Here the CDR3 DNA reads TGTGCCAGCAGTTATGACGCGCAAACTGAAGCTTTCTTT.

For this clonotype: Germline is not matched at one junction end, which may reflect a read error. The rearrangement uses TRBV9 and TRBJ2-1; possibly TRBD2 for D (5 bases). The germline gives CDR1 SGDLS, CDR2 YYNGEE. The CDR3 runs to 15 residues. Here the CDR3 reads CAGSEMDGGYNEQFF. The CDR3 region has the DNA TGTGCCGGCAGCGAGATGGATGGAGGCTACAATGAGCAGTTCTTC.

The rearrangement links TRBV10-3 to TRBJ2-1; 10 bases align to TRBD2. J gave up 5 bases and V 4 bases, and 5 bases lay outside the gene matches. The length of the CDR3 is 15 residues. Germline CDR1 ENHRY, CDR2 SYGVKD. CDR3 DNA: TGTGCCATCAGTGGCTCAGCGGGGGGGCACAATGAGCAGTTCTTC. Translated: CAISGSAGGHNEQFF.

The chain couples TRBV4-2 to TRBJ2-7; D remains unclear. The CDR3 is made up of 14 amino acids. The germline V and J ends were trimmed by 1 base and 0 bases, with 7 bases remaining between them. Germline CDR1 is LGHNA and CDR2 is YNFKEQ. The CDR3 DNA is TGTGCCAGCAGCCAAGCAATGGGCTCCTACGAGCAGTACTTC. It yields the protein CASSQAMGSYEQYF.

V is TRBV29-1 and J is TRBJ2-3, with D possibly being TRBD1 (5 bases). The CDR3 is 14 residues long. The ends were cut back, 2 bases at V and 0 bases at J, with 9 bases in the middle. CDR1 SQVTM and CDR2 ANQGSEA come from the germline V gene. This chain's CDR3 is CSVEWGGSTDTQYF. The CDR3 DNA reads as TGCAGCGTTGAATGGGGCGGCAGCACAGATACGCAGTATTTT.

This clonotype has more than one count but fewer than ten. The rearrangement links TRBV12-3 or TRBV12-4 to TRBJ2-1; D perhaps matches TRBD1 (6 bases). Trimming removed 8 bases from V and 0 bases from J, with 14 bases in between. The CDR3 is 15 amino acids. The CDR3 DNA reads TGTGCCAGCGGGCGAGGGGGAAGCTCCTACAATGAGCAGTTCTTC. Protein product: CASGRGGSSYNEQFF.

The chain carries TRBV7-7 and TRBJ2-5; D could derive from TRBD1 or TRBD2 (7 bases each). Germline lookup yields CDR1 SSHAT and CDR2 FNYEAQ (reference sequence). V was shortened by 5 bases and J by 0 bases, with 16 bases between the two germline ends. The CDR3 runs to 16 residues. The CDR3 nucleotides read TGTGCCAGCAGCCCACACAGGGGAGGGTACCAAGAGACCCAGTACTTC. The encoded protein is CASSPHRGGYQETQYF.

The chain employs TRBV5-6 and TRBJ2-1, with TRBD1 identical over 8 bases. The CDR3 is 14 amino acids. Trimming at V came to 4 bases and at J to 10 bases, leaving 10 bases not matched to a gene. From germline, CDR1 is SGHDT and CDR2 YYEEEE. DNA for the CDR3: TGTGCCAGCAGCCCCGGACAGGGCTCCTACGAGCAGTTCTTC. This sequence encodes CASSPGQGSYEQFF.

The rearrangement uses TRBV5-1 and TRBJ2-7, with TRBD2 as a possible D gene (5 bases). V was cut by 3 bases and J by 3 bases, with 19 bases left in between. This CDR3 has 16 residues. Germline V lookup: CDR1 SGHRS, CDR2 YFSETQ. In nucleotides, the CDR3 is TGCGCCAGCAGCTCCGGGGAGAGGGAAAATGACTACGAGCAGTACTTC. Translation: CASSSGERENDYEQYF. The whole variable domain, remainder taken from reference TRBV5-1 and TRBJ2-7, is KAGVTQTPRYLIKTRGQQVTLSCSPISGHRSVSWYQQTPGQGLQFLFEYFSETQRNKGNFPGRFSGRQFSNSRSEMNVSTLELGDSALYLCASSSGERENDYEQYFGPGTRLTVT.

The chain combines TRBV5-1 with TRBJ2-7; the D gene is possibly TRBD1 (5 bases). The germline V gene encodes CDR1 SGHRS and CDR2 YFSETQ. Trimming cost V 4 bases and J 0 bases, with 14 bases left between them. This CDR3 is 15 amino acids long. The CDR3 nucleotides are TGCGCCAGCAGCCTTCTGGACACGGCCTCCTACGAGCAGTACTTC. This codes for CASSLLDTASYEQYF.

This chain uses TRBV28 with TRBJ2-1; D gene ambiguous. V gave up 3 bases and J gave up 0 bases, with 6 bases separating them. There are 14 residues in the CDR3. Germline-derived CDR1 and CDR2 are MDHEN and SYDVKM. As DNA, the CDR3 is TGTGCCAGCAGTTTTGGCAACTCCTACAATGAGCAGTTCTTC. Translation gives CASSFGNSYNEQFF.